Here is one TCR beta chain with its context. Its antigen is currently unknown. MiXCR, applied by TCRdb to the reads, yields one record per CDR3 protein. The data show about 900,000 distinct CDR3 sequences, approximately 30% seen once. This sample was taken from a study of T cell repertoires in cytomegalovirus infection. Study information: The public TCR beta signatures pointed to both CMV infection and matching HLA type.

Study results and caveats: Identification of carriers of CMV plus the relevant HLA was performed using cumulative public TCR beta family frequency. HLA-C-restricted, CMV-specific TCR beta clonotypes were dominant ex vivo.

The germline V and J ends were trimmed by 5 bases and 6 bases, with 13 bases remaining between them. The length of the CDR3 is 13 residues. The chain combines TRBV12-3 or TRBV12-4 with TRBJ1-2, with D possibly being TRBD1 (6 bases). The specimen comprised cultured CD8+ T cells from PBMCs, sampled from culture after CMV antigen stimulation. The TCR was taken from a human donor in good health (CMV status not recorded). Some clones in this sample may be carry-over from other donors' samples. The CDR3 loop is CASSRGGADGYTF. The CDR3 DNA follows: TGTGCCAGCAGTCGCGGGGGGGCAGATGGCTACACCTTC.